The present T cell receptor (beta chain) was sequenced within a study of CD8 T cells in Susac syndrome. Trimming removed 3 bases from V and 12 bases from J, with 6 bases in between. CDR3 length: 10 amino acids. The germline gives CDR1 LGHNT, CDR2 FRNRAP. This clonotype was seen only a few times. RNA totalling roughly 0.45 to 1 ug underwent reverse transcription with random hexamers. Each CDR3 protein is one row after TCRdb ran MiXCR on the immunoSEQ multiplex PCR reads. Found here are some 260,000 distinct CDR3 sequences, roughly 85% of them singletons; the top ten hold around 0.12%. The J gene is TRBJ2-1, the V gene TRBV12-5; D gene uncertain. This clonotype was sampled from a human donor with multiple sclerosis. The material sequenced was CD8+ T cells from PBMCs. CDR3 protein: CASGLGPQFF. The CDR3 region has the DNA TGTGCTAGTGGTTTAGGTCCGCAGTTCTTC.